The entry below describes one TCR beta chain. Germline CDR1 and CDR2: MNHEY and SMNVEV (reference sequence). This CDR3 contains 14 residues. The germline V and J ends were trimmed by 5 bases and 3 bases, with 13 bases remaining between them. The sample originates from a study of blood T cell repertoires in COVID-19. Study processing details: Amplifying reference gene primers gave estimates of nucleated cell counts. Only in-frame clones appear in the TCRdb table, and some are missing; sequencing was by immunoSEQ multiplex PCR. The D gene and trimming were derived from the DNA, and the V and J assignments and clone size from that table. The data show a few hundred thousand clones, with 90% seen just once and 1.7% held by the top ten. Study members were between roughly 18 and 90 years old and lived in some 26 US regions. In assigning cohorts, the study relied on participant-reported clinical history.

This clonotype originated in a woman in her late teens or twenties with acute COVID-19. Input material: PBMCs or T cells enriched from blood (not recorded which). V and J are TRBV27 and TRBJ1-2; no reliable D call. In DNA form, the CDR3 reads TGTGCCAGCAGTCCACAGATCTCCCACTATGGCTACACCTTC. As protein: CASSPQISHYGYTF.